This record looks at one TCR beta chain sequence and its context. As yet, its antigen is unknown. The PCR had 60 Vbeta and 13 Jbeta primers. The table came from immunoSEQ multiplex PCR; TCRdb's copy has only in-frame clones and leaves some out. The data contain around 96,000 clones, around 76% of them singletons. This sample was taken from a study of cytomegalovirus exposure and HLA in healthy donors. Background on the study: Most donors, roughly 77% of 350 to 450 genotyped, fell in the Caucasian-associated ancestry cluster. Findings and caveats of the study: The authors judged a highly shared variant cluster likely a sequencing artifact. DRB1 showed the most TCR associations and HLA-C the fewest in a later analysis, as rates varied by HLA locus. Available immune exposure information was restricted to CMV serostatus only.

The CDR3 extends over 14 amino acids. Trimming took 1 base from V and 4 from J; bases not matched to a gene: 0. The V gene's germline CDR1 is SEHNR and CDR2 FQNEAQ (reference sequence). The sample comprised PBMCs. The chain joins TRBV7-9 to TRBJ2-3; 9 bases map to TRBD2. This clonotype was sampled from a man aged 25-45 years in good health and CMV-seropositive. Here the CDR3 reads CASSLVAGADTQYF. The CDR3 region has the DNA TGTGCCAGCAGCTTAGTAGCGGGGGCAGATACGCAGTATTTT.